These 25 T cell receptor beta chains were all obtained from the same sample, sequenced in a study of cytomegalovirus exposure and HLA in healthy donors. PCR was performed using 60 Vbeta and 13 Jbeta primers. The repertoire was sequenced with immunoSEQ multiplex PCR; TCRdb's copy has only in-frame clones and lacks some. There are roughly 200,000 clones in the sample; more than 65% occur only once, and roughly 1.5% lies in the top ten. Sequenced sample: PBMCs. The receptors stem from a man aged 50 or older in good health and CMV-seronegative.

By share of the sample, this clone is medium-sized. CDR3 in amino acids: CASSSLRTQYF. DNA for the CDR3: TGTGCCAGCAGCTCACTCCGTACCCAGTACTTC. The rearrangement uses TRBV2 and TRBJ2-7; D is unclear. The V and J ends lost 6 bases and 10 bases respectively, with 13 bases between them. The length of the CDR3 is 11 residues. Looked up from germline, CDR1 is SNHLY and CDR2 is FYNNEI.

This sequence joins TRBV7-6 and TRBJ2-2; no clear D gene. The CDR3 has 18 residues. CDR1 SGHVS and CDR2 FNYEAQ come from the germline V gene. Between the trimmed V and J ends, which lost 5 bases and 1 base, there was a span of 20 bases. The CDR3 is CASSPILDPGGNTGELFF. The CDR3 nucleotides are TGTGCCAGCAGCCCTATCCTAGACCCCGGCGGGAACACCGGGGAGCTGTTTTTT.

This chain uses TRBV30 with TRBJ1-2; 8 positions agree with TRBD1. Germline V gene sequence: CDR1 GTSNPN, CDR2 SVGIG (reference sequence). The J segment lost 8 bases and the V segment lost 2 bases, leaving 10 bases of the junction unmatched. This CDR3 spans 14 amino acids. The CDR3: CAWSLSQGAAGYTF. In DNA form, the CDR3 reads TGTGCCTGGAGTCTCTCCCAGGGGGCGGCGGGCTACACCTTC.

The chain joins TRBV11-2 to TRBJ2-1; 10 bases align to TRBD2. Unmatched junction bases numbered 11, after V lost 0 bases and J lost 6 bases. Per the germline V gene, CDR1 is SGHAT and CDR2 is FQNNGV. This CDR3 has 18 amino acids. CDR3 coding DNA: TGTGCCAGCAGCTTAGATCGGGCTAGCGGGAGCCTCGGCAATGAGCAGTTCTTC. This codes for CASSLDRASGSLGNEQFF. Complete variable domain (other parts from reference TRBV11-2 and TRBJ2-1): EAGVAQSPRYKIIEKRQSVAFWCNPISGHATLYWYQQILGQGPKLLIQFQNNGVVDDSQLPKDRFSAERLKGVDSTLKIQPAKLEDSAVYLCASSLDRASGSLGNEQFFGPGTRLTVL.

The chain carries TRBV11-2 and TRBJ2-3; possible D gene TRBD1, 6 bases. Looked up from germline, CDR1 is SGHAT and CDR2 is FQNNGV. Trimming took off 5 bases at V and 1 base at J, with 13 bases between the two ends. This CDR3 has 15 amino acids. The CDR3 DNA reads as TGTGCCAGCAGCCCAGGGGCGCTCCGCACAGATACGCAGTATTTT. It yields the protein CASSPGALRTDTQYF.

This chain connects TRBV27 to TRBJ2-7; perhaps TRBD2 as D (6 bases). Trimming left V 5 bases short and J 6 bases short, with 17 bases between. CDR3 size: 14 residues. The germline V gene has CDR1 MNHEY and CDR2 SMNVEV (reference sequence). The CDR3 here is CASSPYPLGGEQYF. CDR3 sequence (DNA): TGTGCCAGCAGTCCCTACCCCCTGGGGGGCGAGCAGTACTTC.

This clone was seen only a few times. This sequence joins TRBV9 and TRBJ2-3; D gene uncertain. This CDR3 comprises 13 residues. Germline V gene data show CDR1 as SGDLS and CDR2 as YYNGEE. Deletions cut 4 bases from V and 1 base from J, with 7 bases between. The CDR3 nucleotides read TGTGCCAGCAGCCCCCGGGGCACAGATACGCAGTATTTT. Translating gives CASSPRGTDTQYF.

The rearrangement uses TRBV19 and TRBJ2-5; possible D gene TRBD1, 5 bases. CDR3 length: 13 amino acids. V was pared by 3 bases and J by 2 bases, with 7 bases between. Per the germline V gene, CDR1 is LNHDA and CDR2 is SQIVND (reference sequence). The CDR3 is CASSIRQQETQYF. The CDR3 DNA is TGTGCCAGTAGTATCCGACAGCAAGAGACCCAGTACTTC.

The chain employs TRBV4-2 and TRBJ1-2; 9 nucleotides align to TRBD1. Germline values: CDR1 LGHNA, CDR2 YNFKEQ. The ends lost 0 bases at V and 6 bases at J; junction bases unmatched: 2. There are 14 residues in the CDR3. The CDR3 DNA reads TGTGCCAGCAGCCAAGATAGACAGGGGGATGGCTACACCTTC. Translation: CASSQDRQGDGYTF.

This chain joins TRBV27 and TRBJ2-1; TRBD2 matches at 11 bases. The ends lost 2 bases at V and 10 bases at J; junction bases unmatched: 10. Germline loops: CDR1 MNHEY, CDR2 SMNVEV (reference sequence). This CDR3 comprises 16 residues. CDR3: CASSLMVAGGPWEQFF. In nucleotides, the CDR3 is TGTGCCAGCAGTTTAATGGTAGCGGGAGGGCCGTGGGAGCAGTTCTTC.

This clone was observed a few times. CDR3 loop: CASSSQGTGYEQYF. CDR3 coding DNA: TGTGCCAGCAGCTCACAGGGGACAGGGTACGAGCAGTACTTC. V usage is TRBV14 and J usage is TRBJ2-7, with 9 bases identical to TRBD1. CDR1 and CDR2 (germline): SGHDN, FVKESK. Trimming removed 5 bases from V and 4 bases from J; junction bases left unmatched: 6. The CDR3 runs to 14 residues.

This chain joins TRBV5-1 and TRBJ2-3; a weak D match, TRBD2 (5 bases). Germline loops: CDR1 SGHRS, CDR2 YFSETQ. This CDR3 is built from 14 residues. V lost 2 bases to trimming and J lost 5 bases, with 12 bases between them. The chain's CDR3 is CASSFWRVGDTQYF. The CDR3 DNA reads TGCGCCAGCAGCTTTTGGCGGGTGGGAGATACGCAGTATTTT.

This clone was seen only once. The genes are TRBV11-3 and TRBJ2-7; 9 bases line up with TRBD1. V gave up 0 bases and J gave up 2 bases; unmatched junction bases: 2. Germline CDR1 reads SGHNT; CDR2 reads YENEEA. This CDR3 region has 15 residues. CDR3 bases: TGTGCCAGCAGCTTAGATGGGACAGGGACCTACGAGCAGTACTTC. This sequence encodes CASSLDGTGTYEQYF.

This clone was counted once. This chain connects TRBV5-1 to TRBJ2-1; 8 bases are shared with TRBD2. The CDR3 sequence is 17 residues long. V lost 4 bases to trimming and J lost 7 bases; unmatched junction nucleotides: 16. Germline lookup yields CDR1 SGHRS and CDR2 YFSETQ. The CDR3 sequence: CASSLPLNSGSENEQFF. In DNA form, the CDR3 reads TGCGCCAGCAGCCTCCCACTTAACAGCGGGAGCGAGAATGAGCAGTTCTTC.

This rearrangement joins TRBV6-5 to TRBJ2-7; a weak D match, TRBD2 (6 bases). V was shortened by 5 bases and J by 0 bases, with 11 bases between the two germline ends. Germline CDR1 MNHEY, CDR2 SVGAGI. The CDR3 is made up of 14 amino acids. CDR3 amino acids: CASSRDFSSYEQYF. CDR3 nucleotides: TGTGCCAGCAGTCGGGACTTTAGCTCCTACGAGCAGTACTTC.

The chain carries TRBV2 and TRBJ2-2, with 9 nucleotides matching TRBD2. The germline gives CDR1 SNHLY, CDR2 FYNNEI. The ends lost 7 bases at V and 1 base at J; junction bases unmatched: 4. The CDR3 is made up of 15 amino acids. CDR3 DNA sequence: TGTGCCAGCACCGGGACTAGCCGGAACACCGGGGAGCTGTTTTTT. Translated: CASTGTSRNTGELFF.

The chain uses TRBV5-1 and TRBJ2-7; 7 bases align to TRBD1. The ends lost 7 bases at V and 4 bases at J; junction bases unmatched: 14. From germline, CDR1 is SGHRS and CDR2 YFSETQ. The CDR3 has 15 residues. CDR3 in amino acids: CASARLRDRVYEQYF. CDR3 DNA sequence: TGCGCCAGCGCCCGTCTCCGGGACAGAGTGTACGAGCAGTACTTC.

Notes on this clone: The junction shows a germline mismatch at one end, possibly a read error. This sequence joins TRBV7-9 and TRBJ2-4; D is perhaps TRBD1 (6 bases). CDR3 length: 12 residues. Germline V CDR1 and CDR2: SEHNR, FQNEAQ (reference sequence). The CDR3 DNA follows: TGTGCCAGCAGCTCCGGACAGAGGGGCTGTCACTTC. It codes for CASSSGQRGCHF.

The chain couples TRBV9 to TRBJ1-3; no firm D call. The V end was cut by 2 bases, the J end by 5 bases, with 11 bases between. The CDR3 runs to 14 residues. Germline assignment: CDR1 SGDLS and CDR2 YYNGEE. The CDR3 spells CASSVGGGRNTIYF. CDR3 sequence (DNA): TGTGCCAGCAGCGTCGGTGGAGGGAGAAACACCATATATTTT.

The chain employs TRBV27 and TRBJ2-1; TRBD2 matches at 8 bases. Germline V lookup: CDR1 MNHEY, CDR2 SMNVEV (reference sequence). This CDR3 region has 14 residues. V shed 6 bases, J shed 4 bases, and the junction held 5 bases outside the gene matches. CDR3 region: CASRLAGSYNEQFF. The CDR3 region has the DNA TGTGCCAGCAGGCTAGCGGGCAGTTACAATGAGCAGTTCTTC.

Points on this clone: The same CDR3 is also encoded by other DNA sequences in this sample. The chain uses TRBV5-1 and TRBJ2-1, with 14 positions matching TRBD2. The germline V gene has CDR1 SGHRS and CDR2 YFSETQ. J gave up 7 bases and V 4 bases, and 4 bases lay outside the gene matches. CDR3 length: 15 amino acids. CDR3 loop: CASSLGLAGDNEQFF. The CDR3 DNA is TGCGCCAGCAGCCTGGGACTAGCGGGAGATAATGAGCAGTTCTTC.

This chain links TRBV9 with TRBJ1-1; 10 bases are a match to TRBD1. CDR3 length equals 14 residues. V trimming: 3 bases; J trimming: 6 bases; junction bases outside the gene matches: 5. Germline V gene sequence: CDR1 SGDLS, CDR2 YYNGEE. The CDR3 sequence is CASSGQGAVAEAFF. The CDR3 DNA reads TGTGCCAGCAGCGGACAGGGGGCTGTGGCTGAAGCTTTCTTT.

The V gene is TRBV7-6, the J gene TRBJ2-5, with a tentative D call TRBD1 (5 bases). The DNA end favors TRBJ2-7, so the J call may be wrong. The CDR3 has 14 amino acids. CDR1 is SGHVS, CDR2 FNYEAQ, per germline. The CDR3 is CASSLEDSYFEQYF. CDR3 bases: TGTGCCAGCAGCTTAGAAGACAGTTATTTCGAGCAGTACTTC.

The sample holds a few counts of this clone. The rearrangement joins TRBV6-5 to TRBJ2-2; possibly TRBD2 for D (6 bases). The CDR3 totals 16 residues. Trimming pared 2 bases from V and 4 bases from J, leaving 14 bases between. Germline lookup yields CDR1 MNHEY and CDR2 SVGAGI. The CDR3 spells CASSYAGGEVTGELFF. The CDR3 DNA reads TGTGCCAGCAGTTACGCCGGGGGAGAGGTCACCGGGGAGCTGTTTTTT.

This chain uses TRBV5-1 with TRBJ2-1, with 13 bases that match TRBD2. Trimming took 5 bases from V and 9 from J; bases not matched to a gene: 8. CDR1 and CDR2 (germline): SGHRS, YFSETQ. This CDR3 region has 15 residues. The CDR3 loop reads CASRRTSGSQGEQFF. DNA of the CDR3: TGCGCCAGCAGACGGACTAGCGGGAGCCAGGGTGAGCAGTTCTTC.